Following are 9 T cell receptor beta chains from one sample sequenced in a study of blood T cell repertoires in COVID-19 (TCRdb year 2020). To prepare the library, the immunoSEQ multiplex PCR assay was applied. TCRdb carries this immuneACCESS record with in-frame sequences only. Its versions omit some clonotypes, under half of them owing to an unresolved V gene in the studies checked, with the rest unexplained. Here the sample has around 170,000 clones; under 85% occur a single time. The ten largest clones take up about 8.3% of the sample. The sequencing sample was made of peripheral blood. The source of these receptors is a woman in her sixties or seventies with COVID-19, enrolled during active disease.

This chain links TRBV15 with TRBJ1-2, with a weak D call TRBD1 (6 bases). Germline CDR1 reads LNHNV; CDR2 reads YYDKDF (reference sequence). CDR3 size: 12 residues. Trimming shortened V by 3 bases and J by 5 bases, and 7 bases separated the two germline ends. The CDR3 nucleotides are TGTGCCACCAGCAGTGACAGGTATGGCTACACCTTC. It is translated as CATSSDRYGYTF.

This chain connects TRBV27 to TRBJ2-7; TRBD2 is a possible D gene (7 bases). V was cut by 3 bases and J by 2 bases, with 14 bases left in between. The length of the CDR3 is 15 residues. Germline V gene sequence: CDR1 MNHEY, CDR2 SMNVEV (reference sequence). The CDR3 sequence is CASSLGGLDPYEQYF. CDR3 DNA sequence: TGTGCCAGCAGTTTGGGGGGGCTGGATCCCTACGAGCAGTACTTC.

V and J are TRBV7-7 and TRBJ2-7; a weak D match, TRBD1 (6 bases). Trimming stripped 3 bases from V and 7 bases from J, with 13 bases between. From germline, CDR1 is SSHAT and CDR2 FNYEAQ (reference sequence). The CDR3 consists of 13 residues. CDR3: CASSLDSLGEQYF. The CDR3 DNA reads as TGTGCCAGCAGCTTGGACAGCTTGGGGGAGCAGTACTTC.

This sequence joins TRBV15 and TRBJ1-6; D unclear. The germline CDR1 and CDR2 sequences are LNHNV and YYDKDF (reference sequence). The length of the CDR3 is 14 residues. V was cut by 5 bases and J by 4 bases, with 9 bases left in between. The CDR3 nucleotides read TGTGCCACCAGCTCGGGAGATTATAATTCACCCCTCCACTTT. This translates into CATSSGDYNSPLHF.

The V call is TRBV6-6, the J call TRBJ2-7; TRBD1 might be the D (6 bases). CDR1 and CDR2 (germline): MNHNY, SVGAGI (reference sequence). The V and J ends lost 0 bases and 5 bases respectively, with 8 bases between them. The length of the CDR3 is 13 residues. CDR3 bases: TGTGCCAGCAGTTACTCGTGGGACAACGAGCAGTACTTC. It specifies CASSYSWDNEQYF.

The chain has TRBV18 and TRBJ1-3, with 8 bases identical to TRBD1. V trimming: 4 bases; J trimming: 0 bases; junction bases outside the gene matches: 5. The CDR3 has 16 residues. Germline lookup yields CDR1 KGHSH and CDR2 LQKENI. The CDR3 reads CASSLYGQGSGNTIYF. CDR3 DNA: TGTGCCAGCTCACTCTACGGACAGGGCTCTGGAAACACCATATATTTT.

This clone was observed a few times. V and J are TRBV28 and TRBJ2-7, with D perhaps matching TRBD1 (6 bases). In germline, CDR1 is MDHEN, CDR2 SYDVKM. The length of the CDR3 is 14 residues. Trimming left V 3 bases short and J 4 bases short, with 13 bases between. Written as DNA, the CDR3 is TGTGCCAGCAGTTTCAGACAGGATCGTTACGAGCAGTACTTC. Its protein is CASSFRQDRYEQYF. Variable domain in full (rest from reference TRBV28 and TRBJ2-7): DVKVTQSSRYLVKRTGEKVFLECVQDMDHENMFWYRQDPGLGLRLIYFSYDVKMKEKGDIPEGYSVSREKKERFSLILESASTNQTSMYLCASSFRQDRYEQYFGPGTRLTVT.

The chain links TRBV4-1 to TRBJ2-2; 10 bases are a match to TRBD1. The V gene's germline CDR1 is MGHRA and CDR2 YSYEKL. J was trimmed by 2 bases and V by 0 bases; bases with no gene match: 6. The length of the CDR3 is 18 residues. Here the CDR3 DNA reads TGCGCCAGCAGCCAAGATTCCTGGGACAGGGGAAACACCGGGGAGCTGTTTTTT. Its translation is CASSQDSWDRGNTGELFF.

The V call is TRBV7-2, the J call TRBJ2-3; D ambiguous. Between the trimmed V and J ends, which lost 5 bases and 0 bases, there was a span of 15 bases. CDR1 SGHTA and CDR2 FQGNSA come from the germline V gene. The CDR3 totals 16 residues. CDR3 coding DNA: TGTGCCAGCAGCCCGAATCGAGGCTGGAGCACAGATACGCAGTATTTT. It yields the protein CASSPNRGWSTDTQYF.